The present T cell receptor (beta chain) was sequenced within a study of lymphopenia after photon versus proton radiotherapy (dated by TCRdb to the late 2010s). Background on the whole study: In patients with gastrointestinal tumors who developed high-grade lymphopenia, the study compared the immunological effects of photon radiation therapy with those of proton radiation therapy. The cohort included approximately 22 patients with gastrointestinal tumors who developed lymphopenia after receiving either photon or proton therapy. The goal of the study was to characterize the differences between the two radiation modalities in how they affect the immune system. What the study reported, not specific to this receptor: Across the cohort, among patients who died, a greater drop in TCR diversity after the nadir was inversely correlated with overall survival time. Relative stability during treatment was observed in proton-treated patients, whereas loss of naive T cells and TCR diversity and gain of effector/memory populations were observed in photon-treated patients. The survival association was examined only in patients who died, and the authors described better survival with proton therapy as a possibility, not as a demonstrated result. Once the lymphocyte count had reached its nadir, the repertoires of photon-treated patients showed oligoclonal expansion, particularly of CD8+ Temra cells, and this expansion drove the decline in diversity.

Libraries were constructed by the immunoSEQ multiplex PCR assay. Alongside multiparametric flow cytometry, deep sequencing of rearranged TCR beta loci was used to profile the T cell repertoires. The clones in this table, taken by TCRdb from immuneACCESS, are in-frame only. Not every clone is retained; where verified, under half of the shortfall comes from an unresolved V gene, and the cause of the rest is unknown. The sample table shows 150,000 to 200,000 clones, and 75% to 90% are seen once. Together, the top ten hold about 4.7% of the sample. In regard to this clone: This clone's antigen is unknown. No much larger clonotype is one base removed from it; base qualities were not supplied.

Looking up the germline V gene yields CDR1 SGHRS and CDR2 YFSETQ. The CDR3, from cysteine to phenylalanine, totals 11 residues. Only the CDR3 part of the read is kept: 33 bases, read in frame from the first base. Trimming takes 2 bases from V and 10 bases from J, and the germline ends sit 7 bases apart. Rearrangement joined TRBV5-1 to TRBJ2-1; matching of 5 bases hints at TRBD1 as the D gene. The source material was peripheral blood, sampled from a patient treated with photon-based radiotherapy. The source is a middle-aged man with gastric cancer. The DNA sequence is given as TGCGCCAGCAGCTTAACAGGCGAGCAGTTCTTC. Its protein reads: CASSLTGEQFF.